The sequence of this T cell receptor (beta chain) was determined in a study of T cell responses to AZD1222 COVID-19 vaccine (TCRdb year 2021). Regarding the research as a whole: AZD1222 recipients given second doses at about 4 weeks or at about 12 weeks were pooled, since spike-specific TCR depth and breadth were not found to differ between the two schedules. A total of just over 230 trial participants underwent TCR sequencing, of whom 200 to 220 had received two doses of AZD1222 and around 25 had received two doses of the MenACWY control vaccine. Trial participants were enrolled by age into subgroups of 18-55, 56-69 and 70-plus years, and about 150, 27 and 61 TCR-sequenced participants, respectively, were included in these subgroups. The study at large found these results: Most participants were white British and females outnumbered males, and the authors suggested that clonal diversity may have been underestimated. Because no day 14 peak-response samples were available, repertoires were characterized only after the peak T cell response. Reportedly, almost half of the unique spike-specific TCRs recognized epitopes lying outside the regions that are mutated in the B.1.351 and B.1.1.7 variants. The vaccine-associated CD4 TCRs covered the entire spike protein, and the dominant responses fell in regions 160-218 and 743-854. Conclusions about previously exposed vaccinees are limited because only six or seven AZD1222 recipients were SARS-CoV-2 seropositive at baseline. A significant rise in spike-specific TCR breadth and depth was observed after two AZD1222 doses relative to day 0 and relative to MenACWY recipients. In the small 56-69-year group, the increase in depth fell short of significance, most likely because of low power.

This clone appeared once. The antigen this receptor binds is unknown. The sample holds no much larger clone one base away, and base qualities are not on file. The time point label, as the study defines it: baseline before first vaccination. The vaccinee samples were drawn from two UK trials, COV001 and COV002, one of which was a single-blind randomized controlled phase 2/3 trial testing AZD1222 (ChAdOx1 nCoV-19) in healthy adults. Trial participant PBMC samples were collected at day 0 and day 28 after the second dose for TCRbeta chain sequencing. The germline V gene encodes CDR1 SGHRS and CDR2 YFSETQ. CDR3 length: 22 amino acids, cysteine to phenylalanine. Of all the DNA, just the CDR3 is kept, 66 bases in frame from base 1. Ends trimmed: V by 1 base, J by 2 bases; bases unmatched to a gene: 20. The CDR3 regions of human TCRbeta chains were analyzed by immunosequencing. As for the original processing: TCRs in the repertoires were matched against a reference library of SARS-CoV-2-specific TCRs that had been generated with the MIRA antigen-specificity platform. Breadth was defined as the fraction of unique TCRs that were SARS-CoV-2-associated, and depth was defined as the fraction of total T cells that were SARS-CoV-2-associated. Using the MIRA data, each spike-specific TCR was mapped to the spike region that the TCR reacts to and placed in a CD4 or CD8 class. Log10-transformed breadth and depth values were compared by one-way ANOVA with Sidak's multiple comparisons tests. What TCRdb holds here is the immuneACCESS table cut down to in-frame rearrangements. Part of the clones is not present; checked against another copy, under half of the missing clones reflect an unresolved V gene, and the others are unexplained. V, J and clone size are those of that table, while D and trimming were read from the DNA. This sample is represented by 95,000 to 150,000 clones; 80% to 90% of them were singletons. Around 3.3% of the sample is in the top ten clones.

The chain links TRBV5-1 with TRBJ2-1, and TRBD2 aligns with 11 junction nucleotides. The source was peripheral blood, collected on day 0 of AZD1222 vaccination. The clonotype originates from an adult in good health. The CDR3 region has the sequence CASSLSIGEVAGGPRTYNEQFF. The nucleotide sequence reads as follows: TGCGCCAGCAGCTTGTCAATTGGGGAGGTAGCGGGAGGGCCGAGGACCTACAATGAGCAGTTCTTC. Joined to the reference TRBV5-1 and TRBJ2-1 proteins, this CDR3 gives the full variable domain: KAGVTQTPRYLIKTRGQQVTLSCSPISGHRSVSWYQQTPGQGLQFLFEYFSETQRNKGNFPGRFSGRQFSNSRSEMNVSTLELGDSALYLCASSLSIGEVAGGPRTYNEQFFGPGTRLTVL.